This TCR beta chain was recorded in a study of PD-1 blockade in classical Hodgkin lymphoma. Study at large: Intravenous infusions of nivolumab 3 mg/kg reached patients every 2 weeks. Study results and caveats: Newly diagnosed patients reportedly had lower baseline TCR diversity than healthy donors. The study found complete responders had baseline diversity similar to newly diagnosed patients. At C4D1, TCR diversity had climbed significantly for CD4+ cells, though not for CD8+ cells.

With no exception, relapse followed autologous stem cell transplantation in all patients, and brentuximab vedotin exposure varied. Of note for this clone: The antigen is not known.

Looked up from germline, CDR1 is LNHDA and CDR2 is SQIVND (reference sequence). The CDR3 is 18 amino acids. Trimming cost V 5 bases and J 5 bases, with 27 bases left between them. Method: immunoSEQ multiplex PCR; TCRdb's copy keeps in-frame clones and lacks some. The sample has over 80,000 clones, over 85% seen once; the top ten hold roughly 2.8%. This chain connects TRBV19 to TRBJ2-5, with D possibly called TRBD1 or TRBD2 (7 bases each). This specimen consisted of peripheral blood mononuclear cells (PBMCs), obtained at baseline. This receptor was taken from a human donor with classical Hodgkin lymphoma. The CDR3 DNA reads TGTGCCAGTAGTCTATCCGCCGCAGGGGGGGCTAGTTTGGAGACCCAGTACTTC. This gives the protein CASSLSAAGGASLETQYF.